This T cell receptor (beta chain) was found in a study of cytomegalovirus exposure and HLA in healthy donors. Study conclusions and caveats: Clusters of TCRs from the first cohort tended to co-occur in the approximately 120 validation repertoires (as a later analysis found). Cytomegalovirus status was reportedly diagnosed by the classifier with high specificity and sensitivity. Researchers catalogued roughly 150 TCR beta chains as cytomegalovirus-associated. Rare TCR sequences dominated, though some public TCRs recurred in many donors.

Concerning this clone itself: Its specificity is unknown.

TCRdb's table, derived via immunoSEQ multiplex PCR, lists solely in-frame clones and lacks some. The sample has about 250,000 clones, approximately 84% seen once. The receptor's source is a man aged 18 to 30 in good health and CMV-seropositive. Sequencing was performed on PBMCs.

The CDR3 reads CATRGTGGHEQYF. In nucleotides, the CDR3 is TGTGCCACGAGGGGGACAGGGGGCCACGAGCAGTACTTC. This chain uses TRBV19 with TRBJ2-7, with TRBD1 matching 12 bases. The CDR3 runs to 13 residues. Germline loops: CDR1 LNHDA, CDR2 SQIVND (reference sequence). Trimming removed 10 bases from V and 5 bases from J; junction bases left unmatched: 6.